Here is one T cell receptor (beta chain) with its context. This sample stems from a study of T cell changes during pregnancy in multiple sclerosis. Profiled with immunoSEQ multiplex PCR; TCRdb holds only in-frame clones, not every one. The sample has about 20,000 clones; 90% to 95% are singletons. The germline gives CDR1 SNHLY, CDR2 FYNNEI. This CDR3 is built from 14 residues. V dropped 10 bases and J dropped 1 base, with 16 bases sitting between them. The input for sequencing was CD4+ T cells from peripheral blood mononuclear cells, taken after pregnancy. The rearrangement links TRBV2 to TRBJ2-5; D is undetermined. This TCR was sampled from a female donor in good health, enrolled as a control in a pregnancy study. The CDR3 nucleotides are TGTGCCACCACCCGCTTGGAGTTCCAAGAGACCCAGTACTTC. It translates to CATTRLEFQETQYF.